This entry lists 29 T cell receptor beta chains sequenced from one sample in a study of blood T cells in healthy people across ages. The use of a sample-barcoded 5' primer and a J-beta primer mix characterized a second PCR of roughly 6 to 11 cycles. Each CDR3 protein is one row after TCRdb ran MiXCR on the 5' RACE reads. Altogether 600,000 to 800,000 distinct CDR3 sequences are present, approximately 52% being singletons, with the ten largest covering roughly 14%. Specimen: blood. Source of these receptors: a woman older than 75 in good health.

This clonotype was counted once. A much larger clonotype is one base distant, so this may be a read error. The rearrangement uses TRBV5-1 and TRBJ2-3, with D uncertain. Germline V gene lookup returns CDR1 SGHRS and CDR2 YFSETQ. This CDR3 has 15 amino acids. DNA for the CDR3: TGCGTCAGCAGTTTCGTTCTAGGCGGCGCAGATACGCAGTATTTT. The encoded protein is CVSSFVLGGADTQYF. The full variable domain, rest sourced from reference TRBV5-1 and TRBJ2-3, is KAGVTQTPRYLIKTRGQQVTLSCSPISGHRSVSWYQQTPGQGLQFLFEYFSETQRNKGNFPGRFSGRQFSNSRSEMNVSTLELGDSALYLCVSSFVLGGADTQYFGPGTRLTVL.

There are many counts of this clonotype. The chain uses TRBV12-3 or TRBV12-4 and TRBJ2-5; 10 bases match TRBD2. The CDR3 contains 14 residues. Trimming took 7 bases from V and 4 from J; bases not matched to a gene: 6. In DNA form, the CDR3 reads TGTGCCAGCAATGGACTAGCGGAGGGAGAGACCCAGTACTTC. Amino acids: CASNGLAEGETQYF.

This rearrangement joins TRBV7-2 to TRBJ2-3; maybe TRBD2 (5 bases). This CDR3 comprises 15 residues. Trimming stripped 2 bases from V and 7 bases from J, with 16 bases between. Germline-derived CDR1 and CDR2 are SGHTA and FQGNSA. The CDR3 here is CASSLSGDYVNTQYF. In DNA, the CDR3 is TGTGCCAGCAGCTTAAGTGGTGACTACGTGAATACGCAGTATTTT.

The J gene is TRBJ2-1, the V gene TRBV28; 7 nucleotides match TRBD2. The CDR3 loop spans 15 amino acids. With 3 bases clipped from V and 7 bases from J, the junction kept 9 bases outside the gene matches. Germline V gives CDR1 MDHEN, CDR2 SYDVKM. CDR3 DNA sequence: TGTGCCAGCAGTTTCCTCCGGGCGGGAGTAAATGAGCAGTTCTTC. Amino acid sequence: CASSFLRAGVNEQFF.

The CDR3 region is CASNNEWNTGELFF. The DNA of the CDR3 is TGTGCCAGCAACAACGAGTGGAACACCGGGGAGCTGTTTTTT. V and J are TRBV7-9 and TRBJ2-2, with D unresolved. The CDR3 loop spans 14 amino acids. The V end lost 7 bases, the J end lost 1 base, and 10 bases lay between the germline ends. In germline, CDR1 is SEHNR, CDR2 FQNEAQ (reference sequence).

J is TRBJ1-4 and V is TRBV7-2; the match to TRBD1 covers 7 bases. Germline lookup yields CDR1 SGHTA and CDR2 FQGNSA. The CDR3 has 15 residues. With V trimmed by 5 bases and J by 2 bases, 5 bases remained unmatched. Here the CDR3 reads CASSRRDSTNEKLFF. In DNA, the CDR3 is TGTGCCAGCAGCCGTCGGGACAGCACTAATGAAAAACTGTTTTTT.

The chain combines TRBV6-1 with TRBJ2-1; D may be TRBD1 or TRBD2 (5 bases each). Trimming stripped 3 bases from V and 2 bases from J, with 14 bases between. This CDR3 spans 16 amino acids. Germline V gene sequence: CDR1 MNHNS, CDR2 SASEGT. The CDR3 sequence is CASSDLEGLPYNEQFF. The CDR3 coding sequence is TGTGCCAGCAGTGATTTAGAGGGGTTACCCTACAATGAGCAGTTCTTC.

The table lists this clonotype with a few counts. This chain links TRBV12-3 or TRBV12-4 with TRBJ2-2, with D hard to call. Trimming removed 5 bases from V and 3 bases from J, with 10 bases in between. The CDR3 is 14 amino acids. CDR3 DNA: TGTGCCAGCAGTACGAGGACGGACACCGGGGAGCTGTTTTTT. Protein: CASSTRTDTGELFF.

This clonotype was seen just once. The J gene is TRBJ2-3, the V gene TRBV29-1; D gene ambiguous. The CDR3 length is 11 residues. Trimming left V 4 bases short and J 2 bases short, with 4 bases between. CDR1 is SQVTM and CDR2 is ANQGSEA in the germline V gene. CDR3 bases: TGCAGCGTTGTTCTCACAGATACGCAGTATTTT. Encoded protein: CSVVLTDTQYF.

This clonotype appeared many times. The rearrangement uses TRBV2 and TRBJ2-5; TRBD2 is a possible D gene (6 bases). The germline V gene has CDR1 SNHLY and CDR2 FYNNEI. V lost 8 bases and J lost 4, with 20 bases in between. This CDR3 is 15 amino acids long. CDR3 nucleotide sequence: TGTGCCAGCTCCAACCAAGGTGGAGGGAGAGAGACCCAGTACTTC. Protein: CASSNQGGGRETQYF.

DNA of the CDR3: TGTGCCAGCTTCGATACCACAGATACGCAGTATTTT. This codes for CASFDTTDTQYF. The V and J genes are TRBV6-5 and TRBJ2-3; D is unclear. The CDR3 is 12 residues long. Between the trimmed V and J ends, which lost 8 bases and 2 bases, there was a span of 8 bases. Germline V gives CDR1 MNHEY, CDR2 SVGAGI.

As for this clonotype: Given a much more abundant clone one base away, this may be a read error. The CDR3 loop reads CASSHSCGRGETQYF. Here the CDR3 DNA reads TGTGCCAGCAGTCATTCATGCGGGAGGGGGGAGACCCAGTACTTC. The chain is built from TRBV6-6 and TRBJ2-5, with 9 positions matching TRBD2. CDR1 and CDR2 (germline): MNHNY, SVGAGI (reference sequence). The CDR3 is made up of 15 amino acids. The J segment lost 5 bases and the V segment lost 5 bases, leaving 9 bases of the junction unmatched.

This clonotype was seen repeatedly, ten times or more. The genes are TRBV7-6 and TRBJ2-3, with 9 nucleotides matching TRBD2. The length of the CDR3 is 16 residues. After removal of 2 bases from V and 5 bases from J, the junction contained 8 bases not matched to a gene. CDR1 and CDR2 (germline): SGHVS, FNYEAQ. CDR3 nucleotide sequence: TGTGCCAGCAGCTTACTCGGCGGGAGGGCCCTAGATACGCAGTATTTT. This sequence encodes CASSLLGGRALDTQYF.

With regard to this clonotype: At one end, the junction sequence differs from germline, possibly due to a read error. V usage is TRBV15 and J usage is TRBJ1-5; D gene uncertain. The CDR3 is made up of 15 amino acids. The germline gives CDR1 LNHNV, CDR2 YYDKDF (reference sequence). CDR3 DNA: TGTGCCACTAGCAGAGATCGGACTCCTAATCAGCCCCAGCATTTT. This sequence encodes CATSRDRTPNQPQHF.

This clonotype was observed many times. The rearrangement joins TRBV27 to TRBJ2-7; D gene ambiguous. Germline CDR1 MNHEY, CDR2 SMNVEV (reference sequence). The CDR3 spans 15 residues. The germline V and J ends were trimmed by 5 bases and 5 bases, with 19 bases remaining between them. In DNA form, the CDR3 reads TGTGCCAGCAGTAGTGACAACTATGAGGCCAACGAGCAGTACTTC. As protein: CASSSDNYEANEQYF.

Of note for this clonotype: Possible read error: a much larger clone is one base away. CDR3 residues: CASSLGRAESYEQYF. In DNA form, the CDR3 reads TGTGCCAGCAGCTTAGGGAGGGCAGAATCTTACGAGCAGTACTTC. The genes are TRBV7-2 and TRBJ2-7; D perhaps matches TRBD2 (6 bases). The CDR3 extends over 15 amino acids. Trimming shortened V by 1 base and J by 4 bases, and 14 bases separated the two germline ends. Germline assignment: CDR1 SGHTA and CDR2 FQGNSA.

The chain carries TRBV28 and TRBJ2-5; maybe TRBD2 (5 bases). Trimming removed 4 bases from V and 11 bases from J, with 14 bases in between. Per the germline V gene, CDR1 is MDHEN and CDR2 is SYDVKM. This CDR3 contains 12 residues. CDR3 nucleotides: TGTGCCAGCAGTTCCCGGACTGCTGAGCAGTACTTC. This sequence encodes CASSSRTAEQYF. The full variable domain, completed using reference TRBV28 and TRBJ2-5, is DVKVTQSSRYLVKRTGEKVFLECVQDMDHENMFWYRQDPGLGLRLIYFSYDVKMKEKGDIPEGYSVSREKKERFSLILESASTNQTSMYLCASSSRTAEQYFGPGTRLLVL.

The chain links TRBV2 to TRBJ2-7, with no clear D. The end of the DNA is better explained by TRBJ2-5, so the J call may be wrong. The CDR3 runs 9 residues. The germline gives CDR1 SNHLY, CDR2 FYNNEI. In DNA, the CDR3 is TGTGCCAGCAGTGAGACCCAGTACTTC. Translated: CASSETQYF.

On this clonotype: Here the CDR3 omits its conserved ending phenylalanine or tryptophan, so a read error is the likely source. The chain recombines TRBV6-6 with TRBJ2-2; TRBD1 matches 9 bases. This CDR3 spans 16 amino acids. V shed 4 bases, J shed 6 bases, and the junction held 9 bases outside the gene matches. Looked up from germline, CDR1 is MNHNY and CDR2 is SVGAGI (reference sequence). The CDR3 DNA reads as TGTGCCAGCAGTTCCCGGACAGGGGAAGGTCCCGGGGAGCTGTTTTTA. It codes for CASSSRTGEGPGELFL.

This chain connects TRBV12-3 or TRBV12-4 to TRBJ2-3; 7 bases align to TRBD2. This CDR3 region has 14 residues. V dropped 4 bases and J dropped 6; count of bases not matched to a gene: 7. This CDR3 is CASSYGGRRDTQYF. The DNA of the CDR3 is TGTGCCAGCAGTTACGGCGGGAGAAGGGATACGCAGTATTTT.

The chain employs TRBV5-1 and TRBJ2-2; D not resolved. The germline V gene has CDR1 SGHRS and CDR2 YFSETQ. Trimming took 0 bases from V and 0 from J, leaving 6 bases between them. This CDR3 spans 15 amino acids. The CDR3 spells CASSLDSPNTGELFF. DNA of the CDR3: TGCGCCAGCAGCTTGGACAGCCCGAACACCGGGGAGCTGTTTTTT.

A few counts support this clonotype. Just one base apart from a much larger clone, this may be a read error. The chain uses TRBV28 and TRBJ2-1, with D unclear. Matching the DNA end better, TRBJ2-7 makes the J call doubtful. The CDR3 contains 15 residues. Germline V lookup: CDR1 MDHEN, CDR2 SYDVKM. The CDR3 region is CASSSRSSSYNEQYF. DNA for the CDR3: TGTGCCAGCAGTTCCCGTTCGAGCTCCTACAATGAGCAGTACTTC.

This clonotype was seen only once. The rearrangement joins TRBV7-6 to TRBJ2-3; 8 positions match TRBD2. V lost 5 bases and J lost 2; bases outside the gene matches: 9. Germline values: CDR1 SGHVS, CDR2 FNYEAQ. The CDR3 has 16 amino acids. The CDR3 sequence is CASSKGTSSLTDTQYF. In DNA form, the CDR3 reads TGTGCCAGCAGCAAGGGGACTAGTAGCCTCACAGATACGCAGTATTTT.

This chain joins TRBV20-1 and TRBJ2-3; 9 bases map to TRBD2. J lost 3 bases, V lost 5 bases, and 9 bases had no gene match. Germline V lookup: CDR1 DFQATT, CDR2 SNEGSKA (reference sequence). The CDR3 covers 15 residues. CDR3 residues: CSAWTSVSGTDTQYF. The CDR3 nucleotides read TGCAGTGCTTGGACTAGCGTGAGCGGTACAGATACGCAGTATTTT.

The rearrangement uses TRBV20-1 and TRBJ1-4; D is unclear. Germline CDR1 DFQATT, CDR2 SNEGSKA (reference sequence). CDR3 length equals 14 residues. Trimming cost V 3 bases and J 4 bases, with 12 bases left between them. The CDR3 DNA sequence: TGCAGTGCTAGCCAGGACGTCGGTAATGAAAAACTGTTTTTT. Residues: CSASQDVGNEKLFF.

The chain has TRBV30 and TRBJ2-1; no firm D call. V gave up 1 base and J gave up 3 bases, with 10 bases separating them. In germline, CDR1 is GTSNPN, CDR2 SVGIG (reference sequence). The length of the CDR3 is 14 residues. The CDR3 loop is CAWSGLVGYNEQFF. In DNA, the CDR3 is TGTGCCTGGAGTGGACTGGTGGGCTACAATGAGCAGTTCTTC.

CDR3 protein: CASSFDPNTGELFF. The CDR3 region has the DNA TGTGCCAGCAGTTTCGATCCGAACACCGGGGAGCTGTTTTTT. The J gene is TRBJ2-2, the V gene TRBV12-3 or TRBV12-4; D call uncertain. The CDR3 is made up of 14 amino acids. V gave up 3 bases and J gave up 0 bases, with 5 bases separating them.

V is TRBV3-1 and J is TRBJ1-2, with TRBD1 as a possible D gene (6 bases). V lost 4 bases and J lost 4, with 13 bases in between. Germline loops: CDR1 LGHDT, CDR2 YNNKEL (reference sequence). The CDR3 sequence is 14 residues long. CDR3 loop: CASSRIGQPYGYTF. In DNA, the CDR3 is TGTGCCAGCAGCCGGATAGGACAGCCCTATGGCTACACCTTC.

CDR3 amino acids: CSVVLDPGVGYTF. The CDR3, as DNA: TGCAGCGTTGTTCTGGATCCAGGGGTCGGCTACACCTTC. The rearrangement uses TRBV29-1 and TRBJ1-2; possibly TRBD1 for D (6 bases). Looked up from germline, CDR1 is SQVTM and CDR2 is ANQGSEA. V lost 4 bases and J lost 8, with 17 bases in between. This CDR3 is built from 13 residues.